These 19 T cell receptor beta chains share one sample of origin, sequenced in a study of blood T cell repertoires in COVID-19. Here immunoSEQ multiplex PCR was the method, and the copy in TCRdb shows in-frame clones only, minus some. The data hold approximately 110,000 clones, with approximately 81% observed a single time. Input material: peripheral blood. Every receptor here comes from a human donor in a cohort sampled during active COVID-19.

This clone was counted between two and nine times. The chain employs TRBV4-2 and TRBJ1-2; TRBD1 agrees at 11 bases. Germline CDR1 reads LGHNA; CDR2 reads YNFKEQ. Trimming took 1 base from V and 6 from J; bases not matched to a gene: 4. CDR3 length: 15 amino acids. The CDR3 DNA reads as TGTGCCAGCAGCCAAGGGACAGGGGGCATCGATGGCTACACCTTC. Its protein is CASSQGTGGIDGYTF.

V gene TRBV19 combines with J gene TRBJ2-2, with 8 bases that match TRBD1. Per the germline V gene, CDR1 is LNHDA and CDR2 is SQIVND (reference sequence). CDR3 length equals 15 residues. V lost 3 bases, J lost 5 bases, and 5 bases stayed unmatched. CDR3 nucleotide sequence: TGTGCCAGTAGTATGAACAGGGGGTTGACCGGGGAGCTGTTTTTT. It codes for CASSMNRGLTGELFF. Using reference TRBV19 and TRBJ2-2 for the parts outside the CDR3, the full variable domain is DGGITQSPKYLFRKEGQNVTLSCEQNLNHDAMYWYRQDPGQGLRLIYYSQIVNDFQKGDIAEGYSVSREKKESFPLTVTSAQKNPTAFYLCASSMNRGLTGELFFGEGSRLTVL.

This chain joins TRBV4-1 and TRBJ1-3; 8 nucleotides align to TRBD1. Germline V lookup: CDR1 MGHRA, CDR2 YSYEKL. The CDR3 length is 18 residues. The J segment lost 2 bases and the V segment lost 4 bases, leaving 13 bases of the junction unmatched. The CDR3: CASSLGQGGLLTGNTIYF. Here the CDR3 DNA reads TGCGCCAGCAGCCTCGGACAGGGAGGACTTTTAACTGGAAACACCATATATTTT.

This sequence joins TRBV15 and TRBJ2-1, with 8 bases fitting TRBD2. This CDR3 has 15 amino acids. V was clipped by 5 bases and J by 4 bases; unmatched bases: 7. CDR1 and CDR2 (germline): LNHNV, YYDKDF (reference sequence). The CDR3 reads CATSPRGGSYNEQFF. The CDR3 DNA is TGTGCCACCAGCCCCCGGGGGGGCTCTTACAATGAGCAGTTCTTC.

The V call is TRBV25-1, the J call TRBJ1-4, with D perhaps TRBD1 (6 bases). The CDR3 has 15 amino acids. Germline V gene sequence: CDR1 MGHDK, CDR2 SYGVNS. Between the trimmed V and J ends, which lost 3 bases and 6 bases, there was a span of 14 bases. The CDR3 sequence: CASSELYREDEKLFF. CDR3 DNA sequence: TGTGCCAGCAGTGAGCTGTACAGGGAAGATGAAAAACTGTTTTTT.

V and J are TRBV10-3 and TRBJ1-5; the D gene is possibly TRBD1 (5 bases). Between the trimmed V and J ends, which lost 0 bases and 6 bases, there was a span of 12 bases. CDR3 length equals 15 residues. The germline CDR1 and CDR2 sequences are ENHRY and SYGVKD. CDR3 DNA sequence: TGTGCCATCAGTGAGTCGTTGCAGGGCTTTCAGCCCCAGCATTTT. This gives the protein CAISESLQGFQPQHF.

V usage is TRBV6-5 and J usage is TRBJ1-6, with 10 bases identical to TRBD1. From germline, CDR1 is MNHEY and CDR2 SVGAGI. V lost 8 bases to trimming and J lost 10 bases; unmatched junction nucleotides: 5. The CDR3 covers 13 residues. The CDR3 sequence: CASRDRGFSPLHF. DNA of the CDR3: TGTGCCAGCCGGGACAGGGGATTCTCACCCCTCCACTTT.

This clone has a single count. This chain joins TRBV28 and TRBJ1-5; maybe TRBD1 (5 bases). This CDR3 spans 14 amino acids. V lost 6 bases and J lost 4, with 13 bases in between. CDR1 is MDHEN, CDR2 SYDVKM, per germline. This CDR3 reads CASRMDTGNQPQHF. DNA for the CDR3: TGTGCCAGCAGAATGGACACCGGAAATCAGCCCCAGCATTTT.

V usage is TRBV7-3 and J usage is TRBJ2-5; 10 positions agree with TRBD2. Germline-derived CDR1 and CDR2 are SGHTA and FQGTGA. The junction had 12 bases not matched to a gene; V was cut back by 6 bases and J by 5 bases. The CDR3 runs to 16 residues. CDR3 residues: CASRRSGGAVKETQYF. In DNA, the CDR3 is TGTGCCAGCAGAAGGAGCGGGGGGGCCGTGAAGGAGACCCAGTACTTC.

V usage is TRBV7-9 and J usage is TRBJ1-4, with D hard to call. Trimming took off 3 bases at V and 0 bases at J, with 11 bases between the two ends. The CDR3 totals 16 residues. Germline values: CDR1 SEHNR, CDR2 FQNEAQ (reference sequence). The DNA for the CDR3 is TGTGCCAGCAGCTTCCAGACACCTTCAACTAATGAAAAACTGTTTTTT. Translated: CASSFQTPSTNEKLFF.

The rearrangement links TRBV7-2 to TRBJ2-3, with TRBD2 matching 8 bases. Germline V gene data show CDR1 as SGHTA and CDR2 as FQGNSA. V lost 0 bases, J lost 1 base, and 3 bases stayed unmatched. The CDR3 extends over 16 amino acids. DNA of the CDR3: TGTGCCAGCAGCTTAGCGTTGCGGGGGGGCACAGATACGCAGTATTTT. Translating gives CASSLALRGGTDTQYF.

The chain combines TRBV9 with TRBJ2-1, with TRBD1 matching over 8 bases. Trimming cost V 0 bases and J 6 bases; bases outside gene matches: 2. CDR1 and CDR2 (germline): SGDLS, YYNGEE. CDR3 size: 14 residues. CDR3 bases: TGTGCCAGCAGCGTAGGGACAGGGAGCAATGAGCAGTTCTTC. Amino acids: CASSVGTGSNEQFF.

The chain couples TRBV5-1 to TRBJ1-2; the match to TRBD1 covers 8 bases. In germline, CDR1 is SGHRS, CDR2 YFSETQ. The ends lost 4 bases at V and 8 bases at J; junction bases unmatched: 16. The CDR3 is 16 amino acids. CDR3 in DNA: TGCGCCAGCAGCCAAAGCGTCTCCAGGGGGCGGGAGGGCTACACCTTC. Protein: CASSQSVSRGREGYTF.

CDR3: CASGQTGPVGELFF. As DNA, the CDR3 is TGTGCTAGTGGTCAAACAGGGCCCGTCGGGGAGCTGTTTTTT. V and J are TRBV12-5 and TRBJ2-2; D might be TRBD1 (6 bases). The CDR3 has 14 residues. CDR1 is LGHNT and CDR2 is FRNRAP in the germline V gene. V gave up 5 bases and J gave up 7 bases, with 14 bases separating them.

The CDR3 loop reads CASSSDRGPGAFF. The CDR3 DNA reads TGTGCCAGCAGTTCCGACAGGGGGCCTGGGGCTTTCTTT. The rearrangement links TRBV7-9 to TRBJ1-1, with 10 bases fitting TRBD1. The CDR3 totals 13 residues. V was pared by 6 bases and J by 11 bases, with 9 bases of the junction left unmatched. Looked up from germline, CDR1 is SEHNR and CDR2 is FQNEAQ (reference sequence). Drawing the rest from reference TRBV7-9 and TRBJ1-1, the complete variable domain is DTGVSQNPRHKITKRGQNVTFRCDPISEHNRLYWYRQTLGQGPEFLTYFQNEAQLEKSRLLSDRFSAERPKGSFSTLEIQRTEQGDSAMYLCASSSDRGPGAFFGQGTRLTVV.

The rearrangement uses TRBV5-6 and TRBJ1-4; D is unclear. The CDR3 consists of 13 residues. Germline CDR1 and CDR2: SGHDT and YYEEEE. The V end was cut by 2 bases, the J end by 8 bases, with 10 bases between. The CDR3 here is CASSFGSGEKLFF. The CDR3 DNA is TGTGCCAGCAGCTTCGGCAGCGGGGAAAAACTGTTTTTT.

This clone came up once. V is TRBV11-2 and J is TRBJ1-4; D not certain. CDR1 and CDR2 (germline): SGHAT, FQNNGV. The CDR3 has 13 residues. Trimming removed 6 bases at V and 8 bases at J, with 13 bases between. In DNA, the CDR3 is TGTGCCAGCAGTTGGAGCGGCCAGGAAAAACTGTTTTTT. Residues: CASSWSGQEKLFF.

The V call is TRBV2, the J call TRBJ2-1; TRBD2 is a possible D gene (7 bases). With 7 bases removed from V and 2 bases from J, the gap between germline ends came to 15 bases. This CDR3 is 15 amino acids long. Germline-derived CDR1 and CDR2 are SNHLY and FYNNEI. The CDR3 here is CASTLGRGTYNEQFF. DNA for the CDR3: TGTGCCAGCACCCTGGGGAGGGGGACCTACAATGAGCAGTTCTTC.

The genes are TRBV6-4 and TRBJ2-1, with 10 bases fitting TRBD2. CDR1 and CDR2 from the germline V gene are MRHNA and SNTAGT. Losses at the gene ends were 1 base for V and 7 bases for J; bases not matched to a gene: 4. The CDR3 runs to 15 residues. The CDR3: CASSDLVAGGNEQFF. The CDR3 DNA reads TGTGCCAGCAGTGACTTAGTAGCGGGGGGAAATGAGCAGTTCTTC.